This is a list of T cell receptor beta chains from one sample in a study of blood T cell repertoires in COVID-19. The data were produced by immunoSEQ multiplex PCR, yet TCRdb's version contains in-frame clones alone and is incomplete. The data hold a few hundred thousand clones, with about 90% observed a single time. Sequenced: peripheral blood. The receptors were sampled from a woman aged 25 to 39 with COVID-19, enrolled during active disease. CDR3s include the opening cysteine and the closing phenylalanine or tryptophan.

TRBV10-2	TRBJ2-5	CASSKSGSQETQYF
TRBV14	TRBJ2-5	CASSQLAGDSETQYF
TRBV27	TRBJ1-1	CASQTRGTEAFF
TRBV21-1	TRBJ2-4	CASSSQVKLAKNIQYF
TRBV30	TRBJ2-3	CAWMEADTQYF
TRBV5-1	TRBJ2-3	CASSLIPSGGSDTQYF
TRBV4-2	TRBJ1-1	CASSQTSGLADTEAFF
TRBV18	TRBJ2-5	CASSPTTSGQETQYF
TRBV5-5	TRBJ1-6	CASSQSGTGGHSPLHF
TRBV4-2	TRBJ2-3	CASSQPQGTWGLTDTQYF
TRBV5-8	TRBJ2-7	CASSYGLAGRREQYF
TRBV27	TRBJ1-4	CASTTRGFNEKLFF
TRBV18	TRBJ1-2	CASSPPGGDGYTF
TRBV29-1	TRBJ2-5	CSATTSGGETQYF
TRBV6-4	TRBJ2-3	CASSPQIEATQYF
TRBV14	TRBJ1-6	CASRFSYNSPLHF
TRBV29-1	TRBJ1-5	CSAGSSNQPQHF
TRBV7-6	TRBJ2-5	CASSLSGGGGETQYF
TRBV6-5	TRBJ1-4	CASRGGVDEKLFF
TRBV29-1	TRBJ2-1	CSVEDQRLAGGKTYNEQFF
TRBV7-2	TRBJ2-6	CASSPPRELKASGANVLTF
TRBV5-4	TRBJ2-5	CASSRNQGGETQYF
TRBV18	TRBJ1-6	CASSLDSGYNSPLHF
TRBV19	TRBJ2-7	CASSETGTGGGEQYF
TRBV5-1	TRBJ2-7	CASSEGTGKYEQYF
TRBV9	TRBJ1-3	CASSDGTGSGNTIYF
TRBV5-1	TRBJ1-4	CASSLGPTSRGFNEKLFF
TRBV6-5	TRBJ1-5	CASSSDSSNQPQHF
TRBV2	TRBJ2-7	CASSGQASPYEQYF
TRBV19	TRBJ1-1	CASSPWGGTDTEAFF
TRBV4-1	TRBJ2-7	CASSPSSGQGTYEQYF
TRBV29-1	TRBJ2-5	CSEQFGETQYF